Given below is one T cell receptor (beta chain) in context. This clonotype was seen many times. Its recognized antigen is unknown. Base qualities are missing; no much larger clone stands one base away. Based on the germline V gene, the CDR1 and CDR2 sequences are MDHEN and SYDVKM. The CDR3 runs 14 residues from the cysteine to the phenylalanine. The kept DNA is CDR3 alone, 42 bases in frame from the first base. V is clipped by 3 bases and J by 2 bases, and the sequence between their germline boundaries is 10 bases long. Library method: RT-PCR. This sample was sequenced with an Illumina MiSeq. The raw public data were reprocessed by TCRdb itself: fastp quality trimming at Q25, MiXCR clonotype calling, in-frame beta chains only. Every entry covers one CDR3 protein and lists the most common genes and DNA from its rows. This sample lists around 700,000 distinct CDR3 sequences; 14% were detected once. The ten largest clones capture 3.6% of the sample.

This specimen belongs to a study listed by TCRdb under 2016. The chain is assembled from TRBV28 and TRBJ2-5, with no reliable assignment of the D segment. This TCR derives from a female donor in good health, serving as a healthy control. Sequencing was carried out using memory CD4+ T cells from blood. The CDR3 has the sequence CASSFLQPQETQYF. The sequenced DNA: TGTGCCAGCAGTTTTCTCCAACCGCAAGAGACCCAGTACTTC.